A selection of T cell receptor beta chains follows, all from one sample in a study of blood T cell repertoires in COVID-19. Only in-frame clones appear in the TCRdb table, and some are missing; sequencing was by immunoSEQ multiplex PCR. The sample records about 460,000 clones, roughly nine tenths being singletons. The sequencing sample was made of PBMCs or T cells enriched from blood (not recorded which). The receptors here all came from an older woman who had recovered from COVID-19. CDR3s leave out the opening cysteine and the closing phenylalanine or tryptophan. The D gene is left open where the match is weak.

v_gene	j_gene	d_gene	CDR3aa
TRBV13	TRBJ1-2	.	ASSFLSGRDGDQDYGYT
TRBV7-2	TRBJ2-1	TRBD1	ASSPPGGTGIYNEQF
TRBV2	TRBJ1-4	TRBD1	ASRETGKLF
TRBV7-8	TRBJ1-1	.	ASSQGPNTEAF
TRBV12-5	TRBJ1-6	TRBD1	ASGFQSGTGVVDSPLH
TRBV3-1/TRBV3-2	TRBJ2-2	.	ASSPVRDSGITGTGELF
TRBV2	TRBJ1-2	.	ASSEAFQGNLGYT
TRBV20-1	TRBJ1-2	.	SAREAYGYT
TRBV19	TRBJ1-3	.	ASRPREAYPSSGNTIY
TRBV30	TRBJ1-4	.	AWSVQGLVGEKLF
TRBV18	TRBJ1-1	TRBD1	ASSPGQGVTEAF
TRBV6-6	TRBJ1-2	TRBD1	ASSSVDRGNGYT
TRBV12-3/TRBV12-4	TRBJ1-1	.	ASSLQTNTEAF
TRBV5-4	TRBJ2-2	TRBD1	ASSSAGTGGTGELF
TRBV10-2	TRBJ2-1	.	ASSESGGAAYNEQF
TRBV3-1/TRBV3-2	TRBJ2-2	TRBD1	ASSQWRTGGSAGELF
TRBV5-6	TRBJ2-3	TRBD2	ASSRGTTDTQY
TRBV3-1/TRBV3-2	TRBJ1-2	.	ASSKSGGANYGYT
TRBV11-3	TRBJ1-1	TRBD1	ASSHRGMGTNTEAF
TRBV9	TRBJ2-3	TRBD2	ASSPRLAGVGDTQY
TRBV15	TRBJ1-1	TRBD1	ATTYGQGMQAF
TRBV5-1	TRBJ2-1	TRBD2	ASSLGSSGGPLRYNEQF
TRBV19	TRBJ2-6	TRBD1	ASSTLGQVISGANVLT
TRBV5-1	TRBJ2-1	TRBD1	ASSSTGGSYNEQF
TRBV10-3	TRBJ1-4	.	ATKDTSGNEKLF
TRBV18	TRBJ1-4	TRBD1	ASSQTGQGYANEKLF
TRBV5-1	TRBJ1-1	.	ASSLSPGMNTEAF
TRBV12-3/TRBV12-4	TRBJ1-2	TRBD1	ASSLGTVGYT
TRBV5-8	TRBJ2-3	.	ASSLDPLAPRTDTQY
TRBV5-1	TRBJ1-5	TRBD1	ASSSTGGQPQH
TRBV7-8	TRBJ1-1	.	ASSPGVAGWTEAF
TRBV4-1	TRBJ2-2	.	ASSQDMGANTGELF
TRBV4-1	TRBJ1-1	TRBD1	ASSQDWTGYTEAF
TRBV9	TRBJ1-4	.	ASSMDPGGFEKLF
TRBV19	TRBJ2-3	.	ASRGGRGAGTDTQY
TRBV2	TRBJ2-3	.	ASSREELDTQY
TRBV19	TRBJ1-3	.	ASLGGRTSGNTIY
TRBV3-1/TRBV3-2	TRBJ1-2	.	ASSQGGGTTYGYT
TRBV27	TRBJ1-2	.	ASSFWRNYGYT
TRBV9	TRBJ1-4	TRBD1	ASTSGGNEKLF
TRBV16	TRBJ1-6	TRBD1	ASSPNPGQAESSYNSPLH
TRBV10-3	TRBJ1-3	.	AITDKLHSGNTIY
TRBV16	TRBJ1-6	TRBD1	ASSQNGQGDSPLH
TRBV7-2	TRBJ2-3	.	ASSSQGADTQY
TRBV3-1/TRBV3-2	TRBJ2-7	.	ASSQDLGDGSYEQY
TRBV13	TRBJ1-1	TRBD1	ASRPTGGWSTEAF
TRBV6-1	TRBJ1-2	.	ASSEGIEGVYGYT
TRBV6-6	TRBJ1-5	.	ASSYGRDQPQH